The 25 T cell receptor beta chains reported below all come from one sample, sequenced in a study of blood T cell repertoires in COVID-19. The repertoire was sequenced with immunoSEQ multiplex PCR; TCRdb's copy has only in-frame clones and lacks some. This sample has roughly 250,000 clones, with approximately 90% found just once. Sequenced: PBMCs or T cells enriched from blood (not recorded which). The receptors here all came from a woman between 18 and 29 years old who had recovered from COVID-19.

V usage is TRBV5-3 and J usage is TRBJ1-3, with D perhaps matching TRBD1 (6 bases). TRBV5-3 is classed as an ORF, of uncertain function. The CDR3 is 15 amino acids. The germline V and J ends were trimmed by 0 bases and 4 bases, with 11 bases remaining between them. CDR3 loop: CARSLVGGSGNTIYF. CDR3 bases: TGTGCCAGAAGCTTGGTTGGGGGCTCGGGAAACACCATATATTTT.

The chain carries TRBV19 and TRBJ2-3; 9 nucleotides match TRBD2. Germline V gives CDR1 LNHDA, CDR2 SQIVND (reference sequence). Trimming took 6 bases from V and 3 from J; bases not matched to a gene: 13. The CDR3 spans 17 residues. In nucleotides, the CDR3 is TGTGCCAGTAGATCTGAGTTCTGGCGGGAGGGAACAGATACGCAGTATTTT. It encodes CASRSEFWREGTDTQYF.

The CDR3 DNA reads TGTGCCAGCGGTCCGGGACAGGGGGAGGGCTACACCTTC. Protein sequence: CASGPGQGEGYTF. The chain couples TRBV5-8 to TRBJ1-2; TRBD1 aligns across 11 bases. Germline CDR1 and CDR2: SGHTS and YDEGEE. This CDR3 spans 13 amino acids. V dropped 7 bases and J dropped 8; count of bases not matched to a gene: 7.

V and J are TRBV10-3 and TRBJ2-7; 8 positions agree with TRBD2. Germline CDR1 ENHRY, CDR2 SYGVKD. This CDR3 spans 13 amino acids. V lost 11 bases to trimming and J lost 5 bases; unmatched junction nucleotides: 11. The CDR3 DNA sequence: TGTGCCTCCAAATCGGGGGGGGGCGACGAGCAGTACTTC. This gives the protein CASKSGGGDEQYF.

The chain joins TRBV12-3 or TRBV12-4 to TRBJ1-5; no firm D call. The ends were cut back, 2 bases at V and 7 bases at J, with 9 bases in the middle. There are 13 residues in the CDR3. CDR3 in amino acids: CASSLTERQPQHF. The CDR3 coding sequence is TGTGCCAGCAGTTTAACGGAGAGGCAGCCCCAGCATTTT.

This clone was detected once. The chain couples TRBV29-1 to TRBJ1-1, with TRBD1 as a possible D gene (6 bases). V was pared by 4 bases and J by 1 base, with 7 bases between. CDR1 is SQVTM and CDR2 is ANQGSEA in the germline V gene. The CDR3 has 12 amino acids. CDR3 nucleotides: TGCAGCGTTGGACAGGCGAACACTGAAGCTTTCTTT. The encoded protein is CSVGQANTEAFF.

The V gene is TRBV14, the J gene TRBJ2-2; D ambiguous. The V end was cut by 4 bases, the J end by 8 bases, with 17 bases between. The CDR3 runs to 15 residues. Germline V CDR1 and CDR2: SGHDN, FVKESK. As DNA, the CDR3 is TGTGCCAGCAGCCCCAACTGGCGGTCGACGGGGGAGCTGTTTTTT. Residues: CASSPNWRSTGELFF.

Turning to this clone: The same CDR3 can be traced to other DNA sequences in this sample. CDR3 protein: CASSSTGSNQPQHF. CDR3 DNA: TGTGCCAGCAGCTCGACAGGTAGCAATCAGCCCCAGCATTTT. The chain links TRBV7-9 to TRBJ1-5, with D maybe TRBD1 (6 bases). CDR1 is SEHNR and CDR2 is FQNEAQ in the germline V gene (reference sequence). V lost 4 bases and J 0 bases, leaving 7 bases between the germline ends. The CDR3 is made up of 14 amino acids.

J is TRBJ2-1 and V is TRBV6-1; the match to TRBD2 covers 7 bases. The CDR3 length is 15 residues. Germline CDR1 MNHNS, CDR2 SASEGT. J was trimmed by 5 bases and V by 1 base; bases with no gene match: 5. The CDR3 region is CASSEGAGVHNEQFF. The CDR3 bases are TGTGCCAGCAGTGAAGGGGCGGGAGTGCACAATGAGCAGTTCTTC.

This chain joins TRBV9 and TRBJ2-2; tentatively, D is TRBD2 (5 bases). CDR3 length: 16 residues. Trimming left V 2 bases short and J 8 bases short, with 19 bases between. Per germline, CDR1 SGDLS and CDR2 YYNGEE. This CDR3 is CASSVGSGRDRGELFF. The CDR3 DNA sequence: TGTGCCAGCAGCGTGGGCTCGGGTCGGGATAGGGGGGAGCTGTTTTTT. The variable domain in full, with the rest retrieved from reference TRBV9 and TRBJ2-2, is DSGVTQTPKHLITATGQRVTLRCSPRSGDLSVYWYQQSLDQGLQFLIQYYNGEERAKGNILERFSAQQFPDLHSELNLSSLELGDSALYFCASSVGSGRDRGELFFGEGSRLTVL.

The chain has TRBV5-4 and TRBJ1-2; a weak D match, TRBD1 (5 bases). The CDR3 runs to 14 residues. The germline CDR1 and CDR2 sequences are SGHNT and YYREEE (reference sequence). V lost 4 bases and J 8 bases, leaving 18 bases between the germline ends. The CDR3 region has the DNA TGTGCCAGCAGCCCCCCAGGGCACATGGAAGGCTACACCTTC. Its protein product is CASSPPGHMEGYTF.

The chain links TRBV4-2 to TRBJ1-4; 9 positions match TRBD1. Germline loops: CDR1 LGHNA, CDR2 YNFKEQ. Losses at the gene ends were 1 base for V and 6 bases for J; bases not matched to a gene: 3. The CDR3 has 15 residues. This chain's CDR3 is CASSQGDRDDEKLFF. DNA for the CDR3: TGTGCCAGCAGCCAAGGGGACAGGGACGATGAAAAACTGTTTTTT.

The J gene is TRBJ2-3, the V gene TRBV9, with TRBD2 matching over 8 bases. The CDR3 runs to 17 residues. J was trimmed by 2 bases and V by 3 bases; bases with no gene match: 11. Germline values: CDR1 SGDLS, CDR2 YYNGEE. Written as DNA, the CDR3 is TGTGCCAGCAGCGCAAGAGCTAGCGGGTGGGACACAGATACGCAGTATTTT. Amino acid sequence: CASSARASGWDTDTQYF.

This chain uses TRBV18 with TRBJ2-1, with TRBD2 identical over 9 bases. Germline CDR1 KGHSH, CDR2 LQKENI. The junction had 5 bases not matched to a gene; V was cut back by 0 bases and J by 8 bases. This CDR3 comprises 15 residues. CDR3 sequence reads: CASSPPSGRFDEQFF. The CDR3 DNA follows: TGTGCCAGCTCACCACCTAGCGGGAGATTCGATGAGCAGTTCTTC.

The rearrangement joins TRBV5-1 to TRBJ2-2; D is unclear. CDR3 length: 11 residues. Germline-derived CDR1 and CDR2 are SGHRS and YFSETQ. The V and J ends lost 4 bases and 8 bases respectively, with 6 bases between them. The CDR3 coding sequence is TGCGCCAGCAGCGAGGCTGGGGAGCTGTTTTTT. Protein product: CASSEAGELFF.

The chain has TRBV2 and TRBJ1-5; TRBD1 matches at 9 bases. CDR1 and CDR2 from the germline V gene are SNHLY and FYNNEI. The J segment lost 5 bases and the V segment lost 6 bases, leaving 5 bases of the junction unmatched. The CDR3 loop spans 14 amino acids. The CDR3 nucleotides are TGTGCCAGCAGGGCGACAGGGGGTGATCAGCCCCAGCATTTT. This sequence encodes CASRATGGDQPQHF.

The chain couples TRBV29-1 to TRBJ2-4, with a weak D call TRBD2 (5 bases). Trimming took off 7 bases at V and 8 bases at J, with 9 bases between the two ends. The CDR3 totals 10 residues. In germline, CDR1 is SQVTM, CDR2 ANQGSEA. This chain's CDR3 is CSGLRDIQYF. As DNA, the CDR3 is TGCAGCGGGCTGCGGGACATTCAGTACTTC.

The CDR3 loop reads CASSPTSGGTSTDTQYF. In DNA, the CDR3 is TGTGCCAGCTCGCCTACTAGCGGGGGTACTAGCACAGATACGCAGTATTTT. V gene TRBV18 combines with J gene TRBJ2-3, with 11 bases aligning to TRBD2. V dropped 6 bases and J dropped 0; count of bases not matched to a gene: 8. This CDR3 comprises 17 residues. The germline V gene encodes CDR1 KGHSH and CDR2 LQKENI.

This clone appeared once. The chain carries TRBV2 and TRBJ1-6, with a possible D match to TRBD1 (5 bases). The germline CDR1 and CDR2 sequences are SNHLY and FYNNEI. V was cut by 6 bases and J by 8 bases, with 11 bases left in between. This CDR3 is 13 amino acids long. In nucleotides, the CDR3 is TGTGCCAGCAGGGCCGAAGGGGATTCACCCCTCCACTTT. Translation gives CASRAEGDSPLHF. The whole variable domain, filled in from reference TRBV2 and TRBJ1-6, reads EPEVTQTPSHQVTQMGQEVILRCVPISNHLYFYWYRQILGQKVEFLVSFYNNEISEKSEIFDDQFSVERPDGSNFTLKIRSTKLEDSAMYFCASRAEGDSPLHFGNGTRLTVT.

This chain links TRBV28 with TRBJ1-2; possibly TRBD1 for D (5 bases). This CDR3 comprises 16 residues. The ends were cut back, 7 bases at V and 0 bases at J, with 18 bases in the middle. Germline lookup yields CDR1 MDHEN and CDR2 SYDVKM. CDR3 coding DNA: TGTGCCAGCACCTCGGGACTGGCCGAAGCTAACTATGGCTACACCTTC. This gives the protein CASTSGLAEANYGYTF.

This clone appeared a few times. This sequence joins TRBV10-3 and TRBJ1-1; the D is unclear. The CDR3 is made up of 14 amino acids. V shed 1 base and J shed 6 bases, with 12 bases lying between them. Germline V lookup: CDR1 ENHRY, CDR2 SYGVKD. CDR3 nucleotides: TGTGCCATCAGTGAGTTTTCGGGGAAGCCTGAAGCTTTCTTT. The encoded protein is CAISEFSGKPEAFF.

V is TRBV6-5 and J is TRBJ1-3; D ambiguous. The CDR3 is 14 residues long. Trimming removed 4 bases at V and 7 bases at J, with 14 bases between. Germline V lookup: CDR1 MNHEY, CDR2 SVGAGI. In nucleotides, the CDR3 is TGTGCCAGCAGTTCTAGTGACTCGAGGAACACCATATATTTT. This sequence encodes CASSSSDSRNTIYF.

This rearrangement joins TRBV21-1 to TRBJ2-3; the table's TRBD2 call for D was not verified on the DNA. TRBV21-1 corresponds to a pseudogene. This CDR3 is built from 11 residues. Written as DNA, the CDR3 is TGCGGGCGGGGGTGCCTAGATACGCAGTATTTT. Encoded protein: CGRGCLDTQYF.

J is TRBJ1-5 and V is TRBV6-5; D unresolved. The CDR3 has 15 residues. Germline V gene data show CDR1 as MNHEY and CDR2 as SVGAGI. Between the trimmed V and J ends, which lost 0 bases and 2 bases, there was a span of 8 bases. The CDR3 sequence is CASSYSRNGNQPQHF. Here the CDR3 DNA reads TGTGCCAGCAGTTACTCGAGAAATGGCAATCAGCCCCAGCATTTT.

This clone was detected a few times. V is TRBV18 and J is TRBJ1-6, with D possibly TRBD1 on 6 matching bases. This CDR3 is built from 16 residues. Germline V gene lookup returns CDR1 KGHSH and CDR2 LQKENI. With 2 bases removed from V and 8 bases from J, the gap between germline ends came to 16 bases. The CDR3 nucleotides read TGTGCCAGCTCACCAGGAAGTGGGGGCGCGGATTCACCCCTCCACTTT. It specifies CASSPGSGGADSPLHF.